This T cell receptor (beta chain) was identified during a study of monozygotic twins with inflammatory bowel disease (dated 2019 in TCRdb). Context from the whole study: In total, about 30 monozygotic twin pairs made up the full study: 19 Danish pairs, all IBD-discordant, plus nine German pairs, of which four were IBD-concordant and five were IBD-discordant. Disease-associated traits were sought mainly through comparisons between IBD patients and their genetically identical healthy co-twins within discordant pairs. Each individual had, on average, about 151 000 unique TCRalpha sequences and 181 000 unique TCRbeta sequences available for analysis.

Remarks on this clonotype: Its specific antigen is unknown.

From a lookup of the germline V gene, CDR1 and CDR2 are LGHNA and YNFKEQ. Reading from cysteine to phenylalanine, the CDR3 counts 13 amino acids. DNA for this receptor is not on file. What the authors observed across the whole study: TCRbeta repertoire diversity, by inverse Simpson index, was decreased in IBD patients compared with their healthy co-twins. The results gave no support for a single strong signal or clonotype linked to IBD. Because patients received different immunosuppressive treatments, the repertoires may have picked up extra background noise and variability between individuals. Different T cell subtypes could not be distinguished in the analysis. Repertoire similarity did not differ between concordant and discordant twins, which could be due to limited statistical power. Fewer clonotypes were shared with other individuals by IBD patients than by healthy twins, most markedly in patients showing signs of disease activity.

The library relied on 5' RACE. Each TCR library was prepared from about 4,000 ng of total RNA. For each sample, cDNA was synthesized in eight separate reactions using SMARTScribe reverse transcriptase. During cDNA synthesis, template switching was used to introduce unique molecular identifiers that contained a 6-nucleotide sample barcode. TCRalpha and TCRbeta cDNA was amplified by two nested PCRs of 16 and 9 cycles, with bead purification after each PCR. Before amplification, the cDNA was treated with uracil DNA-glycosylase and purified using the QIAquick PCR purification kit. The second PCR added Illumina TruSeq-compatible adapters along with sample-specific barcodes. Library quality and concentration were checked on TapeStation and Qubit, and libraries were pooled at roughly 5.1 ng each. The pooled libraries were sequenced with 2 x 100 bp reads and custom sequencing primers on an Illumina HiSeq2500 single-index Rapid Run. As for how the authors treated the data: UMI-based consensus assembly with MiGEC version 1.2.6 was used to correct PCR and sequencing errors. V(D)J alignment, clonotype assembly and CDR3 extraction were performed with MiXCR version 2.1.1. To normalise gene usage, clonotype sharing and MAIT/NKT TCR abundance, the top 1000, 10 000 and 20 000 clonotypes in each sample were analysed. After downsampling to 27 000 UMIs, diversity was calculated as the inverse Simpson index using the vegan R package. Paired Mann-Whitney U tests were applied to discordant twin pairs, with Benjamini-Hochberg correction for multiple testing. The reads went through TCRdb reprocessing, and each CDR3 protein sequence gets one entry with no DNA. The V and J calls and clone size are TCRdb's, not the authors'. The table held for this sample gives 210,000 or so distinct CDR3 sequences. The top ten clonotypes cover less than 9% of the sample.

A 2.5 ml peripheral blood sample was drawn into PAXgene tubes per donor and stored at -80°C. Without any T cell sorting, total RNA was extracted from whole blood using the PAXgene blood miRNA kit on an automated QIAcube. Deep TCRalpha and TCRbeta repertoire profiling with unique molecular barcoding was performed on peripheral blood of monozygotic twin pairs concordant or discordant for inflammatory bowel disease. Smoking habits were recorded for all twin pairs, and each individual was classified as a current, former or never smoker. The rearranged segments are TRBV4-2 and TRBJ1-1. The clonotype originates from a human donor with ulcerative colitis or Crohn's disease, or a healthy co-twin of an affected twin (not recorded which). The sample comprised blood. The CDR3 amino acid sequence is: CASSPRGRAEAFF.